The sequence of this T cell receptor (beta chain) was determined in a study of blood T cell repertoires in COVID-19. This table comes from immunoSEQ multiplex PCR, and its TCRdb copy is limited to in-frame clones, with some not included. The sample consists of more than 200,000 clones, 70% to 90% of them appearing once. The receptor's source is a man aged 25-45 years who had recovered from COVID-19. Material: PBMCs or T cells enriched from blood (not recorded which).

CDR3 sequence reads: CASRLAGVNAGELFF. The CDR3 nucleotides read TGTGCCAGCAGACTAGCGGGAGTTAATGCCGGGGAGCTGTTTTTT. This chain joins TRBV7-8 and TRBJ2-2; 11 bases are a match to TRBD2. Germline assignment: CDR1 SGHVS and CDR2 FQNEAQ. This CDR3 has 15 residues. V shed 6 bases, J shed 6 bases, and the junction held 6 bases outside the gene matches. Based on the CDR3 plus reference TRBV7-8 and TRBJ2-2, the full variable domain is GAGVSQSPRYKVAKRGQDVALRCDPISGHVSLFWYQQALGQGPEFLTYFQNEAQLDKSGLPSDRFFAERPEGSVSTLKIQRTQQEDSAVYLCASRLAGVNAGELFFGEGSRLTVL.